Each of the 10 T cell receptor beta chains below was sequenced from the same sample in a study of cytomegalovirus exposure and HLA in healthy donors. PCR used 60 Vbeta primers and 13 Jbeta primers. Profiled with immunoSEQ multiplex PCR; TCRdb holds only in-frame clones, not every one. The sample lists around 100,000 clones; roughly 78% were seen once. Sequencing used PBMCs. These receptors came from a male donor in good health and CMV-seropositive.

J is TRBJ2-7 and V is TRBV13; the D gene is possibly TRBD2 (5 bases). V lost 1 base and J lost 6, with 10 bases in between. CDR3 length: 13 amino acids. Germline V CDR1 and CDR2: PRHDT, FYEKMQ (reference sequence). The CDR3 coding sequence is TGTGCCAGCAGCTTAGAGGCGGGCAGCGAGCAGTACTTC. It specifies CASSLEAGSEQYF.

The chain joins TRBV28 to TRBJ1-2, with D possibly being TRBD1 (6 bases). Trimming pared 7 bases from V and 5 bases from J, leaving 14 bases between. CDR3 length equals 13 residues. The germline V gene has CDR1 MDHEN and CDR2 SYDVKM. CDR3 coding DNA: TGTGCCAGCACGGACAGCGCACGGTATGGCTACACCTTC. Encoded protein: CASTDSARYGYTF.

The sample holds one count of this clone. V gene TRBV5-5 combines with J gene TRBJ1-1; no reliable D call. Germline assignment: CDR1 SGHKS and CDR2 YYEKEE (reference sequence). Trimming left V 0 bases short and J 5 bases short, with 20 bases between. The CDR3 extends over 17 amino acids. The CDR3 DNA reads TGTGCCAGCAGCTTGGGGCGGACTCCCCAGCGGGTGACTGAAGCTTTCTTT. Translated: CASSLGRTPQRVTEAFF.

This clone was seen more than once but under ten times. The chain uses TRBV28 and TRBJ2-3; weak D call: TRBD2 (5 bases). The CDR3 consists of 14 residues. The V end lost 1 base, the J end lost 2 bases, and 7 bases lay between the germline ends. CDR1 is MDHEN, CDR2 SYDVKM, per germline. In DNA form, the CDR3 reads TGTGCCAGCAGTTTATCGGGAAACACAGATACGCAGTATTTT. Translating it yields CASSLSGNTDTQYF.

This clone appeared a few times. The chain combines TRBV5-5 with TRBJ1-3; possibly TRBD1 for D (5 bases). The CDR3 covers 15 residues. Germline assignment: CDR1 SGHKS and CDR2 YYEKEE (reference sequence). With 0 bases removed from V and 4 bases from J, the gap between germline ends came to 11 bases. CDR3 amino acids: CASSLAGKPGNTIYF. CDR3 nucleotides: TGTGCCAGCAGCTTGGCAGGGAAGCCCGGAAACACCATATATTTT.

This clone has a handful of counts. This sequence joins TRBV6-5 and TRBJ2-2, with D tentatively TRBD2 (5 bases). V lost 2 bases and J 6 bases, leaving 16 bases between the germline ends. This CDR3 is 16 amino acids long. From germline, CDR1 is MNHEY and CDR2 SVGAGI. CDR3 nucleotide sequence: TGTGCCAGCAGTTACCATCCGGGAACCAACGCCGGGGAGCTGTTTTTT. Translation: CASSYHPGTNAGELFF.

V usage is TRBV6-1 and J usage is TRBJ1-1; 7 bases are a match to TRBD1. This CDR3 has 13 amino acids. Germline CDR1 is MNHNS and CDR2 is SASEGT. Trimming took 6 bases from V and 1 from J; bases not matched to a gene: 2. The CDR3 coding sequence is TGTGCCAGCAGAAGGGGGCCGAACACTGAAGCTTTCTTT. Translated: CASRRGPNTEAFF.

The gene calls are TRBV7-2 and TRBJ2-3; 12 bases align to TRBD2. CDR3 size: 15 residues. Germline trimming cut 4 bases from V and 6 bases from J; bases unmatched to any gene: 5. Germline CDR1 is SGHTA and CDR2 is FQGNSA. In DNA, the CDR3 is TGTGCCAGCAGCTCCCTAGCGGGGGGGCGGGATACGCAGTATTTT. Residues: CASSSLAGGRDTQYF.

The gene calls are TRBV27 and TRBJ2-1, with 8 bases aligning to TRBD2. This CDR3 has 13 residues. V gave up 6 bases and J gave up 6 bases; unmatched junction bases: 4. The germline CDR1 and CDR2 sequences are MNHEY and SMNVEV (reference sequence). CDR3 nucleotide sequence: TGTGCCAGCAGCGAGGCGGGGGGCAATGAGCAGTTCTTC. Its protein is CASSEAGGNEQFF.

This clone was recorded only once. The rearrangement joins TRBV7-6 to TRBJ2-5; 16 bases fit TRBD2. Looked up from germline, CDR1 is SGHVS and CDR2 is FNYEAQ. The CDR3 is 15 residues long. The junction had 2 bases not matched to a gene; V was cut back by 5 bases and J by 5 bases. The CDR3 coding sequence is TGTGCCAGCAGCACGGGACTAGCGGGGGGGGAGACCCAGTACTTC. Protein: CASSTGLAGGETQYF. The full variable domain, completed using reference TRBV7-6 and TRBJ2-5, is GAGVSQSPRYKVTKRGQDVALRCDPISGHVSLYWYRQALGQGPEFLTYFNYEAQQDKSGLPNDRFSAERPEGSISTLTIQRTEQRDSAMYRCASSTGLAGGETQYFGPGTRLLVL.